This T cell receptor beta chain came from a study of shared clonotypes between healthy human individuals. Study background: CD8 memory received one plate per donor, CD8 naive two, CD4 memory three and CD4 naive three.

The genomic DNA of each subset was split evenly across several immunoSEQ plates. The table came from immunoSEQ multiplex PCR; TCRdb's copy has only in-frame clones and leaves some out. The sample shows fewer than 400,000 clones, around 74% of them seen only once. This CDR3 is 12 amino acids long. V was trimmed by 7 bases and J by 8 bases, leaving 12 bases between them. Germline CDR1 is MNHNS and CDR2 is SASEGT. V is TRBV6-1 and J is TRBJ2-1; weak D call: TRBD2 (5 bases). This sequence originates from a man under 40 in good health. Input material: memory CD4+ T cells sorted from blood. Subset here: CD45RA-negative fraction. The CDR3 DNA is TGTGCCAGCACCCCGGAGGATGATGAGCAGTTCTTC. Translating it yields CASTPEDDEQFF.